These 32 T cell receptor beta chains were all obtained from the same sample, sequenced in a study of beta chain features in type 1 diabetes. General study findings and limits: A moderate, significant TCRB CDR3 shortening appeared in type 1 diabetes across four CD4+ subsets.

As every portion of the isolated RNA was reverse transcribed, the sequencing read expressed TCRB transcripts. Using immunoSEQ multiplex PCR, the repertoire was profiled, and TCRdb retains in-frame clones only, with some absent. The sample consists of roughly 290,000 clones, approximately 15% of them appearing once. No antigen is known for these receptors. Sample: naive CD4+ T cells from blood. Every receptor here comes from a man between 18 and 29 years old with type 1 diabetes.

The rearrangement links TRBV6-5 to TRBJ2-5; 9 positions agree with TRBD1. The germline V gene encodes CDR1 MNHEY and CDR2 SVGAGI. CDR3 length: 15 amino acids. V was clipped by 5 bases and J by 1 base; unmatched bases: 5. The CDR3 DNA reads as TGTGCCAGCAGTCGGGGACAGGGCGTCCAAGAGACCCAGTACTTC. Translated: CASSRGQGVQETQYF.

A few counts support this clone. The chain carries TRBV5-1 and TRBJ2-1; 8 bases are a match to TRBD1. The CDR3 contains 15 residues. Losses at the gene ends were 5 bases for V and 0 bases for J; bases not matched to a gene: 4. Germline V CDR1 and CDR2: SGHRS, YFSETQ. The DNA of the CDR3 is TGCGCCAGCAGGCAAACAGGGGGCTCCTACAATGAGCAGTTCTTC. This encodes CASRQTGGSYNEQFF.

This clone occurred a few times. The chain recombines TRBV29-1 with TRBJ2-3; perhaps TRBD2 as D (5 bases). Germline CDR1 reads SQVTM; CDR2 reads ANQGSEA. The CDR3 totals 14 residues. Trimming removed 5 bases at V and 2 bases at J, with 14 bases between. In DNA form, the CDR3 reads TGCAGCGTTAAGACCGGGATCCACACAGATACGCAGTATTTT. Translated: CSVKTGIHTDTQYF.

This clone was recorded a few times. The chain is built from TRBV2 and TRBJ2-6, with D maybe TRBD1 (6 bases). Trimming took 3 bases from V and 4 from J, leaving 10 bases between them. Germline V gene sequence: CDR1 SNHLY, CDR2 FYNNEI. The CDR3 is made up of 15 amino acids. The CDR3 DNA sequence: TGTGCCAGCAGTGATGAGGGGACAGGGGCCAACGTCCTGACTTTC. It encodes CASSDEGTGANVLTF.

This clone has only a few counts. V and J are TRBV30 and TRBJ1-6; 8 bases are a match to TRBD1. This CDR3 spans 15 amino acids. The germline V gene encodes CDR1 GTSNPN and CDR2 SVGIG (reference sequence). Trimming removed 7 bases from V and 8 bases from J; junction bases left unmatched: 13. Here the CDR3 DNA reads TGTGCCTACCATCCACAGGGGGTCTTGTATTCACCCCTCCACTTT. This translates into CAYHPQGVLYSPLHF.

The chain couples TRBV5-1 to TRBJ1-6; D uncertain. The CDR3 consists of 13 residues. The V end was cut by 0 bases, the J end by 7 bases, with 5 bases between. CDR1 and CDR2 (germline): SGHRS, YFSETQ. CDR3 sequence: CASSLGSNSPLHF. The CDR3 DNA reads TGCGCCAGCAGCTTGGGTTCGAATTCACCCCTCCACTTT.

This chain uses TRBV18 with TRBJ2-3, with a tentative D call TRBD2 (7 bases). Trimming shortened V by 2 bases and J by 2 bases, and 11 bases separated the two germline ends. This CDR3 spans 15 amino acids. CDR1 is KGHSH and CDR2 is LQKENI in the germline V gene. CDR3 sequence (DNA): TGTGCCAGCTCACCAGCGGGGGCCTACACAGATACGCAGTATTTT. It yields the protein CASSPAGAYTDTQYF.

The table lists this clone with a few counts. The CDR3 DNA reads as TGTGCCAGCAACGACCGGGACACGAACACCGGGGAGCTGTTTTTT. Its protein is CASNDRDTNTGELFF. The chain recombines TRBV19 with TRBJ2-2; D is possibly TRBD1 (6 bases). The germline V gene has CDR1 LNHDA and CDR2 SQIVND (reference sequence). Deletions cut 9 bases from V and 0 bases from J, with 14 bases between. This CDR3 contains 15 residues. Together with reference TRBV19 and TRBJ2-2, the CDR3 gives the full variable domain: DGGITQSPKYLFRKEGQNVTLSCEQNLNHDAMYWYRQDPGQGLRLIYYSQIVNDFQKGDIAEGYSVSREKKESFPLTVTSAQKNPTAFYLCASNDRDTNTGELFFGEGSRLTVL.

The V call is TRBV5-4, the J call TRBJ2-3, with D unresolved. Germline CDR1 SGHNT, CDR2 YYREEE (reference sequence). The CDR3 runs to 16 residues. Trimming left V 1 base short and J 2 bases short, with 14 bases between. This chain's CDR3 is CASSLKATRATDTQYF. As DNA, the CDR3 is TGTGCCAGCAGCTTGAAGGCGACTCGCGCCACAGATACGCAGTATTTT.

This clone turned up a few times. The chain joins TRBV28 to TRBJ2-1, with D possibly matching TRBD2 (6 bases). V lost 6 bases and J 0 bases, leaving 15 bases between the germline ends. Germline V lookup: CDR1 MDHEN, CDR2 SYDVKM. CDR3 length: 16 amino acids. This CDR3 reads CASSPRGEGSYNEQFF. Written as DNA, the CDR3 is TGTGCCAGCAGCCCGCGGGGAGAAGGCTCCTACAATGAGCAGTTCTTC.

J is TRBJ1-6 and V is TRBV6-1; possibly TRBD1 for D (6 bases). The length of the CDR3 is 15 residues. The ends were cut back, 2 bases at V and 6 bases at J, with 11 bases in the middle. Germline CDR1 MNHNS, CDR2 SASEGT. The CDR3 loop reads CASSELQGINSPLHF. For the CDR3, the DNA is TGTGCCAGCAGTGAACTCCAGGGGATTAATTCACCCCTCCACTTT.

This clone was counted only a few times. V is TRBV5-1 and J is TRBJ1-2, with D unclear. CDR1 SGHRS and CDR2 YFSETQ come from the germline V gene. The germline V and J ends were trimmed by 0 bases and 1 base, with 7 bases remaining between them. The CDR3 length is 14 residues. DNA for the CDR3: TGCGCCAGCAGCTTGGCGCGGAGTAACTATGGCTACACCTTC. This encodes CASSLARSNYGYTF. The variable domain in full, completed from reference TRBV5-1 and TRBJ1-2, reads KAGVTQTPRYLIKTRGQQVTLSCSPISGHRSVSWYQQTPGQGLQFLFEYFSETQRNKGNFPGRFSGRQFSNSRSEMNVSTLELGDSALYLCASSLARSNYGYTFGSGTRLTVV.

This clone was detected only a few times. The chain links TRBV6-4 to TRBJ2-2, with 10 bases matching TRBD1. Trimming at V came to 2 bases and at J to 4 bases, leaving 10 bases not matched to a gene. There are 18 residues in the CDR3. Germline V CDR1 and CDR2: MRHNA, SNTAGT. CDR3 DNA: TGTGCCAGCAGTGACCTCCCGGGAGGACAGGGGGTCACCGGGGAGCTGTTTTTT. This sequence encodes CASSDLPGGQGVTGELFF.

This chain joins TRBV6-1 and TRBJ2-7, with D possibly being TRBD2 (5 bases). This CDR3 is 14 amino acids long. V was shortened by 3 bases and J by 0 bases, with 9 bases between the two germline ends. CDR1 and CDR2 from the germline V gene are MNHNS and SASEGT. The CDR3 DNA is TGTGCCAGCAGTGACCGAGGGCCCTCCTACGAGCAGTACTTC. This gives the protein CASSDRGPSYEQYF.

In this sample, this clone turned up a few times. The rearrangement uses TRBV5-1 and TRBJ2-5, with 13 bases identical to TRBD2. There are 18 residues in the CDR3. V dropped 4 bases and J dropped 2; count of bases not matched to a gene: 11. CDR1 SGHRS and CDR2 YFSETQ come from the germline V gene. CDR3 amino acids: CASSPRLAGGFRQETQYF. The CDR3 bases are TGCGCCAGCAGCCCACGACTAGCGGGGGGTTTCCGACAAGAGACCCAGTACTTC.

This rearrangement joins TRBV29-1 to TRBJ2-1, with TRBD1 as a possible D gene (5 bases). Trimming removed 3 bases at V and 6 bases at J, with 12 bases between. CDR3 length: 13 amino acids. The germline CDR1 and CDR2 sequences are SQVTM and ANQGSEA. The DNA for the CDR3 is TGCAGCGTTGAGGGCAGGGTAGTCAATGAGCAGTTCTTC. Translating it yields CSVEGRVVNEQFF.

V is TRBV7-2 and J is TRBJ2-2; 7 nucleotides line up with TRBD1. V shed 5 bases and J 3 bases; nucleotides not matched to a gene: 6. There are 15 residues in the CDR3. Germline-derived CDR1 and CDR2 are SGHTA and FQGNSA. CDR3 amino acids: CASSTGTAHTGELFF. CDR3 in DNA: TGTGCCAGCAGCACCGGGACAGCCCACACCGGGGAGCTGTTTTTT.

This clone was counted between two and nine times. The chain links TRBV28 to TRBJ2-5; D remains unclear. Germline lookup yields CDR1 MDHEN and CDR2 SYDVKM. The V and J ends lost 10 bases and 0 bases respectively, with 9 bases between them. This CDR3 spans 12 amino acids. CDR3 in DNA: TGTGCCACTGAACAGAACCAAGAGACCCAGTACTTC. Protein product: CATEQNQETQYF.

The chain employs TRBV9 and TRBJ2-7, with 7 bases that match TRBD2. The length of the CDR3 is 16 residues. In germline, CDR1 is SGDLS, CDR2 YYNGEE. J was trimmed by 5 bases and V by 0 bases; bases with no gene match: 11. The DNA for the CDR3 is TGTGCCAGCAGCGTAGGTCGTTTGGGGGGGTTCGACGAGCAGTACTTC. Translated, it gives CASSVGRLGGFDEQYF. Full variable domain (outside the CDR3, taken from reference TRBV9 and TRBJ2-7): DSGVTQTPKHLITATGQRVTLRCSPRSGDLSVYWYQQSLDQGLQFLIQYYNGEERAKGNILERFSAQQFPDLHSELNLSSLELGDSALYFCASSVGRLGGFDEQYFGPGTRLTVT.

This clone was recorded a few times. This chain joins TRBV7-2 and TRBJ2-1; D remains ambiguous. This CDR3 contains 11 residues. V was shortened by 3 bases and J by 6 bases, with 3 bases between the two germline ends. Germline CDR1 and CDR2: SGHTA and FQGNSA. The CDR3 loop is CASSFFNEQFF. The CDR3 DNA reads TGTGCCAGCAGCTTCTTCAATGAGCAGTTCTTC.

This clone showed up just a few times. The V gene is TRBV30, the J gene TRBJ2-7; the D gene is possibly TRBD2 (6 bases). Trimming left V 4 bases short and J 3 bases short, with 19 bases between. Germline V gives CDR1 GTSNPN, CDR2 SVGIG (reference sequence). The CDR3 is 15 residues long. CDR3: CAWKSPASENYEQYF. The CDR3 bases are TGTGCCTGGAAAAGCCCGGCTAGCGAGAACTACGAGCAGTACTTC.

This chain connects TRBV5-1 to TRBJ2-1; 10 nucleotides line up with TRBD2. CDR1 is SGHRS, CDR2 YFSETQ, per germline. CDR3 length: 19 residues. V was pared by 4 bases and J by 0 bases, with 13 bases of the junction left unmatched. CDR3 loop: CASSRPTSGRPSSYNEQFF. CDR3 nucleotide sequence: TGCGCCAGCAGCCGACCGACTAGCGGGCGGCCGAGCTCCTACAATGAGCAGTTCTTC. The complete variable domain, with remaining parts taken from reference TRBV5-1 and TRBJ2-1, reads KAGVTQTPRYLIKTRGQQVTLSCSPISGHRSVSWYQQTPGQGLQFLFEYFSETQRNKGNFPGRFSGRQFSNSRSEMNVSTLELGDSALYLCASSRPTSGRPSSYNEQFFGPGTRLTVL.

Only a few counts were recorded for this clone. The genes are TRBV4-1 and TRBJ2-5; 8 nucleotides match TRBD2. The CDR3 is 16 amino acids. The V gene end was trimmed by 0 bases and the J gene end by 5 bases; junction bases not matched to a gene: 8. Germline-derived CDR1 and CDR2 are MGHRA and YSYEKL. CDR3 in DNA: TGCGCCAGCAGCCAAGAGGAACGGGGGGGCCGGGAGACCCAGTACTTC. Its protein is CASSQEERGGRETQYF.

The chain joins TRBV7-2 to TRBJ1-2; TRBD1 matches 11 bases. Per the germline V gene, CDR1 is SGHTA and CDR2 is FQGNSA. The V and J ends lost 5 bases and 4 bases, in that order; junction bases with no gene match: 9. There are 16 residues in the CDR3. The CDR3 region is CASSPYLGTGGYGYTF. The CDR3 DNA reads TGTGCCAGCAGCCCGTACTTGGGGACAGGGGGCTATGGCTACACCTTC.

The chain uses TRBV2 and TRBJ2-2, with TRBD2 identical over 10 bases. This CDR3 comprises 15 residues. With 6 bases clipped from V and 7 bases from J, the junction kept 8 bases outside the gene matches. CDR1 is SNHLY and CDR2 is FYNNEI in the germline V gene. The CDR3 protein is CASRATSGADGELFF. Here the CDR3 DNA reads TGTGCCAGCAGGGCCACTAGCGGGGCTGACGGGGAGCTGTTTTTT.

The rearrangement links TRBV4-3 to TRBJ2-5; 13 nucleotides align to TRBD2. CDR1 and CDR2 (germline): LGHNA, YSLEER. This CDR3 comprises 18 residues. Trimming at V came to 4 bases and at J to 4 bases, leaving 12 bases not matched to a gene. The CDR3 sequence: CASSRARTSGGRAETQYF. The CDR3 DNA reads as TGCGCCAGCAGCCGAGCCAGGACTAGCGGGGGTAGGGCAGAGACCCAGTACTTC.

The chain is built from TRBV2 and TRBJ1-5; 10 bases are shared with TRBD1. With 5 bases clipped from V and 4 bases from J, the junction kept 8 bases outside the gene matches. CDR1 SNHLY and CDR2 FYNNEI come from the germline V gene. This CDR3 has 16 amino acids. Here the CDR3 DNA reads TGTGCCAGCAGTTATGGACAGGGGGTCGAGAATCAGCCCCAGCATTTT. The encoded protein is CASSYGQGVENQPQHF.

This clone turned up a few times. This chain links TRBV28 with TRBJ2-5; no clear D. Trimming took off 1 base at V and 7 bases at J, with 4 bases between the two ends. This CDR3 region has 11 residues. Germline V lookup: CDR1 MDHEN, CDR2 SYDVKM. The DNA of the CDR3 is TGTGCCAGCAGTTTATCCGTGACCCAGTACTTC. Translated, it gives CASSLSVTQYF.

V and J are TRBV6-6 and TRBJ2-7; a possible D gene is TRBD1 (5 bases). The CDR3 is 13 amino acids. V lost 3 bases to trimming and J lost 5 bases, with 11 bases between them. In germline, CDR1 is MNHNY, CDR2 SVGAGI (reference sequence). For the CDR3, the DNA is TGTGCCAGCAGTTATGTCAGGGCCCACGAGCAGTACTTC. As protein: CASSYVRAHEQYF.

V is TRBV18 and J is TRBJ1-5; 10 bases fit TRBD1. The V segment lost 0 bases and the J segment 6 bases; nucleotides outside the gene matches: 2. Germline values: CDR1 KGHSH, CDR2 LQKENI. This CDR3 is built from 15 residues. CDR3 residues: CASSPPGQGLQPQHF. The CDR3 coding sequence is TGTGCCAGCTCACCACCGGGACAGGGGCTTCAGCCCCAGCATTTT.

The chain carries TRBV9 and TRBJ2-5, with no clear D. V shed 0 bases and J shed 4 bases, with 10 bases lying between them. CDR3 size: 14 residues. The V gene's germline CDR1 is SGDLS and CDR2 YYNGEE. CDR3: CASSVGAATETQYF. CDR3 nucleotides: TGTGCCAGCAGCGTAGGGGCCGCCACAGAGACCCAGTACTTC.

This rearrangement joins TRBV9 to TRBJ2-7; 7 bases are shared with TRBD2. The germline V gene encodes CDR1 SGDLS and CDR2 YYNGEE. CDR3 length: 16 amino acids. V gave up 3 bases and J gave up 5 bases; unmatched junction bases: 14. Written as DNA, the CDR3 is TGTGCCAGCAGCGGACCCAATACAGCGGCGGGGGACGAGCAGTACTTC. As protein: CASSGPNTAAGDEQYF.